Listed below are T cell receptor beta chains from one sample, sequenced in a study of blood T cell repertoires in COVID-19. Measured with immunoSEQ multiplex PCR; TCRdb has only the in-frame clones, and not every one. This table holds roughly 290,000 clones, around 85% found once. Sequencing was done on a sample of PBMCs or T cells enriched from blood (not recorded which). Source of these receptors: a woman aged 25 to 39 who had recovered from COVID-19. Each CDR3 is given without its conserved first and last residue. Each record gives: J gene, V gene, clone size, CDR3 protein. Clone size is not always given. Where it is, it says once, few, many or a class for expanded clones.

j_call: TRBJ2-2
v_call: TRBV27
clone_size: -
cdr3_aa: ASSFLNTGELF

j_call: TRBJ1-4
v_call: TRBV18
clone_size: -
cdr3_aa: ASSPSRGGEKLF

j_call: TRBJ2-1
v_call: TRBV27
clone_size: once
cdr3_aa: ASSFGQGYNEQF

j_call: TRBJ1-3
v_call: TRBV7-8
clone_size: -
cdr3_aa: ASSLGQGSPGNTIY

j_call: TRBJ2-1
v_call: TRBV27
clone_size: -
cdr3_aa: ASRQVIAGEGNEQF

j_call: TRBJ2-2
v_call: TRBV3-1/TRBV3-2
clone_size: -
cdr3_aa: ASSQAGELF

j_call: TRBJ2-7
v_call: TRBV10-3
clone_size: -
cdr3_aa: AISYIEQPYEQY

j_call: TRBJ1-3
v_call: TRBV12-3/TRBV12-4
clone_size: many
cdr3_aa: ASRGANTIY

j_call: TRBJ2-3
v_call: TRBV5-1
clone_size: once
cdr3_aa: ASSFLDSREDTQY

j_call: TRBJ2-5
v_call: TRBV5-1
clone_size: -
cdr3_aa: ASSPGAGLAAN

j_call: TRBJ2-2
v_call: TRBV3-1/TRBV3-2
clone_size: few
cdr3_aa: ASSQGTVGTGELF

j_call: TRBJ2-1
v_call: TRBV7-9
clone_size: -
cdr3_aa: ASSALAGGHNNEQF

j_call: TRBJ1-5
v_call: TRBV29-1
clone_size: -
cdr3_aa: SGGQGEGQPQH

j_call: TRBJ2-3
v_call: TRBV7-9
clone_size: -
cdr3_aa: ASSSGTGDTDTQY

j_call: TRBJ1-2
v_call: TRBV29-1
clone_size: -
cdr3_aa: SVEDRGQGGNYGYT

j_call: TRBJ2-5
v_call: TRBV10-3
clone_size: -
cdr3_aa: AISTDRGETQY

j_call: TRBJ1-2
v_call: TRBV19
clone_size: few
cdr3_aa: ASSIPGTGRRENYGYT

j_call: TRBJ1-2
v_call: TRBV11-2
clone_size: -
cdr3_aa: ASSYTVGQGSSYT

j_call: TRBJ2-7
v_call: TRBV10-3
clone_size: -
cdr3_aa: AISELAGLAAANFSYEQY

j_call: TRBJ1-1
v_call: TRBV13
clone_size: -
cdr3_aa: ASIETGQGGTEAF

j_call: TRBJ1-6
v_call: TRBV28
clone_size: -
cdr3_aa: ASSFLDRRYNSPLH

j_call: TRBJ1-6
v_call: TRBV7-9
clone_size: -
cdr3_aa: ASSLAADSPLH

j_call: TRBJ1-1
v_call: TRBV2
clone_size: once
cdr3_aa: ASSSGQAMNTEAF

j_call: TRBJ2-1
v_call: TRBV29-1
clone_size: -
cdr3_aa: TLRRAVSYNEQF

j_call: TRBJ2-1
v_call: TRBV2
clone_size: few
cdr3_aa: ASKLRDLGVYEQF

j_call: TRBJ2-5
v_call: TRBV7-2
clone_size: -
cdr3_aa: ASSLVPPSGSRQETQY

j_call: TRBJ1-4
v_call: TRBV6-1
clone_size: once
cdr3_aa: ASSEGGWGGYSNEKLF

j_call: TRBJ2-5
v_call: TRBV6-1
clone_size: many
cdr3_aa: ASSEASGTGQETQY

j_call: TRBJ1-1
v_call: TRBV27
clone_size: -
cdr3_aa: ASSIGQVNTEAF

j_call: TRBJ2-3
v_call: TRBV7-9
clone_size: -
cdr3_aa: ASRMIPEHTDTQY

j_call: TRBJ2-5
v_call: TRBV7-2
clone_size: -
cdr3_aa: ASSPTGTSGPETQY

j_call: TRBJ2-3
v_call: TRBV2
clone_size: -
cdr3_aa: ARGSSFSEATDTQY

j_call: TRBJ2-3
v_call: TRBV29-1
clone_size: -
cdr3_aa: SVEVRGRRRDTQY

j_call: TRBJ2-7
v_call: TRBV28
clone_size: -
cdr3_aa: ASSLGTGLSYEQY

j_call: TRBJ2-7
v_call: TRBV4-2
clone_size: -
cdr3_aa: ASSQGGDGGYEQY

j_call: TRBJ1-5
v_call: TRBV28
clone_size: -
cdr3_aa: ASSLSETVQPQH

j_call: TRBJ1-5
v_call: TRBV28
clone_size: -
cdr3_aa: ASSFKPLTQH

j_call: TRBJ2-3
v_call: TRBV7-9
clone_size: -
cdr3_aa: ASSSGEGYTQY

j_call: TRBJ2-3
v_call: TRBV19
clone_size: -
cdr3_aa: ASTGLAGGTDTQY

j_call: TRBJ1-6
v_call: TRBV19
clone_size: -
cdr3_aa: ASSLQGNSPLH

j_call: TRBJ1-5
v_call: TRBV30
clone_size: -
cdr3_aa: AWSVDPQAGDRGDVDQPQH

j_call: TRBJ1-1
v_call: TRBV5-5
clone_size: -
cdr3_aa: ASSLSGGRTEAF

j_call: TRBJ2-5
v_call: TRBV5-5
clone_size: -
cdr3_aa: ASSLVRGAQETQY

j_call: TRBJ1-2
v_call: TRBV14
clone_size: -
cdr3_aa: ASSQVGRTGGHYGYT

j_call: TRBJ1-1
v_call: TRBV27
clone_size: -
cdr3_aa: ASSFPGHREAF